This T cell receptor beta chain was profiled in a study of cytomegalovirus exposure and HLA in healthy donors. Background on the study: Some 80 million unique TCRs from HLA-typed donors were held in an early data release. Regarding the study as a whole: The investigators catalogued under 200 TCR beta chains as cytomegalovirus-associated. Reports indicated that the classifier achieved high specificity and sensitivity in diagnosing cytomegalovirus status.

Remarks on this clone: Its target is not known.

CDR1 is SGHAT, CDR2 FQNNGV, per germline. This CDR3 contains 13 residues. Trimming removed 1 base at V and 2 bases at J, with 5 bases between. The PCR had 60 Vbeta and 13 Jbeta primers. The table came from immunoSEQ multiplex PCR; TCRdb's copy has only in-frame clones and leaves some out. The table records some 120,000 clones, 75% to 85% of them present only once. Sequencing was done on a sample of PBMCs. V is TRBV11-2 and J is TRBJ1-2; D is unclear. The clonotype comes from a woman aged 45 to 65 in good health and CMV-seropositive. The DNA of the CDR3 is TGTGCCAGCAGCTTAGGAGGGAACTATGGCTACACCTTC. Protein product: CASSLGGNYGYTF.